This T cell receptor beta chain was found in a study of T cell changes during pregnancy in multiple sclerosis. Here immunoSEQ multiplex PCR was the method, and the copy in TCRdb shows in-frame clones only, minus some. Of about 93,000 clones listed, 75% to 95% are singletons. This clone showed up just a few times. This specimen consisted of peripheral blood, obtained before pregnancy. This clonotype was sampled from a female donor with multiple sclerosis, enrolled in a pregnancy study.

CDR3 sequence (DNA): TGTGCCAGCAGGGGCGGAGGGGACTATGGCTACACCTTC. Translating it yields CASRGGGDYGYTF. The chain employs TRBV2 and TRBJ1-2; tentatively, D is TRBD1 (5 bases). Per germline, CDR1 SNHLY and CDR2 FYNNEI. The V gene lost 6 bases and the J gene lost 3 bases, with 11 bases spanning the gap. The CDR3 is 13 residues long. The full variable domain, completed using reference TRBV2 and TRBJ1-2, is EPEVTQTPSHQVTQMGQEVILRCVPISNHLYFYWYRQILGQKVEFLVSFYNNEISEKSEIFDDQFSVERPDGSNFTLKIRSTKLEDSAMYFCASRGGGDYGYTFGSGTRLTVV.